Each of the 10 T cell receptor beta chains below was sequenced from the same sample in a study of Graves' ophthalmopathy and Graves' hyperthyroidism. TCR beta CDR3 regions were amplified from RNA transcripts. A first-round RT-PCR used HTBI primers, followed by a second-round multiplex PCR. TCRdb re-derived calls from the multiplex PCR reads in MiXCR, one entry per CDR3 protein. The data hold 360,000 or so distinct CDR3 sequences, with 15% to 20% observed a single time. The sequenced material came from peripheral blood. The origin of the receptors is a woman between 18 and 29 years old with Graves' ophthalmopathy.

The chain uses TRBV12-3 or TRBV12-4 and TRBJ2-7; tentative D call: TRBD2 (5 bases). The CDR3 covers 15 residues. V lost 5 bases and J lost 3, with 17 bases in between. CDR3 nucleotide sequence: TGTGCCAGCAGTCCCACCGGGATCGCAGGCTACGAGCAGTACTTC. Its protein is CASSPTGIAGYEQYF.

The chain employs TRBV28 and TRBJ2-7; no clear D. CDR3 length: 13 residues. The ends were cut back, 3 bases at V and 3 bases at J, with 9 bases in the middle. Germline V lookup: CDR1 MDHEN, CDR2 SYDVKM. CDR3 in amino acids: CASSFGHFYEQYF. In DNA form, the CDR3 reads TGTGCCAGCAGTTTTGGGCACTTCTACGAGCAGTACTTC.

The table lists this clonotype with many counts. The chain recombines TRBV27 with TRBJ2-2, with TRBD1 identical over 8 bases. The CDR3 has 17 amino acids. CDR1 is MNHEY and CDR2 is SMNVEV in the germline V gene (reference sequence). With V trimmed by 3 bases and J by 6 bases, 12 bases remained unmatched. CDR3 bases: TGTGCCAGCAGTTTTTGGGGGGTCCAGGGGGCCTCCGGGGAGCTGTTTTTT. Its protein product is CASSFWGVQGASGELFF.

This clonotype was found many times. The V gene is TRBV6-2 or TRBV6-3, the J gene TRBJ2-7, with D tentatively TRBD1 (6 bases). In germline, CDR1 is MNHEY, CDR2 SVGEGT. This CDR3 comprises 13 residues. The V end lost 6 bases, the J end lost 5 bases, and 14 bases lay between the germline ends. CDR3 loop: CASSGWGRNEQYF. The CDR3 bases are TGTGCCAGCAGCGGTTGGGGGCGTAACGAGCAGTACTTC.

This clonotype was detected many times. The CDR3 coding sequence is TGTGCCAGCATCGGTACGGGCCCCTACGAGCAGTACTTC. Translated: CASIGTGPYEQYF. V and J are TRBV28 and TRBJ2-7, with D uncertain. From germline, CDR1 is MDHEN and CDR2 SYDVKM. The CDR3 loop spans 13 amino acids. Deletions cut 7 bases from V and 2 bases from J, with 12 bases between.

CDR3 nucleotides: TGTGCCAGCAGTGGGGGCGCCGGGACAGGGTTCCACGAGCAGTACTTC. Encoded protein: CASSGGAGTGFHEQYF. V and J are TRBV12-3 or TRBV12-4 and TRBJ2-7; 9 bases line up with TRBD1. The V gene end was trimmed by 5 bases and the J gene end by 5 bases; junction bases not matched to a gene: 13. The CDR3 is made up of 16 amino acids.

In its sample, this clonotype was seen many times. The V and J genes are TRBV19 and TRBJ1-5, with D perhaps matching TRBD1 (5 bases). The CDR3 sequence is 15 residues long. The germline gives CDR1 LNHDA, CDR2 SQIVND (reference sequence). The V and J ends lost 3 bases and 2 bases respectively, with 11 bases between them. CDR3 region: CASSIKGDGNQPQHF. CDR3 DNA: TGTGCCAGTAGTATCAAAGGGGATGGCAATCAGCCCCAGCATTTT.

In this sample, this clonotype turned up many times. As DNA, the CDR3 is TGTGCCAGTAGTCCTGGGACCCAGGTAGGAGAGCAGTACTTC. Translated: CASSPGTQVGEQYF. The V and J genes are TRBV19 and TRBJ2-7; either TRBD1 or TRBD2 may fit D (5 bases each). This CDR3 comprises 14 residues. V was trimmed by 5 bases and J by 7 bases, leaving 18 bases between them. Germline CDR1 and CDR2: LNHDA and SQIVND (reference sequence).

CDR3 sequence: CASSPPGVIAFF. The CDR3 DNA is TGTGCCAGTAGTCCCCCAGGGGTTATTGCTTTCTTT. This chain uses TRBV19 with TRBJ1-1; possible D gene TRBD1, 6 bases. There are 12 residues in the CDR3. Germline V gene data show CDR1 as LNHDA and CDR2 as SQIVND (reference sequence). Trimming took 5 bases from V and 11 from J, leaving 15 bases between them.

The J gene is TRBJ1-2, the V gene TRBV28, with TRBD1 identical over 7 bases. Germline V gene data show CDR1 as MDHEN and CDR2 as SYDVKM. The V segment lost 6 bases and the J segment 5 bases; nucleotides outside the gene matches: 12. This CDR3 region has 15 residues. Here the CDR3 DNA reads TGTGCCAGCAGGCCCACGACAGGGCCCGTTTATGGCTACACCTTC. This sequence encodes CASRPTTGPVYGYTF.